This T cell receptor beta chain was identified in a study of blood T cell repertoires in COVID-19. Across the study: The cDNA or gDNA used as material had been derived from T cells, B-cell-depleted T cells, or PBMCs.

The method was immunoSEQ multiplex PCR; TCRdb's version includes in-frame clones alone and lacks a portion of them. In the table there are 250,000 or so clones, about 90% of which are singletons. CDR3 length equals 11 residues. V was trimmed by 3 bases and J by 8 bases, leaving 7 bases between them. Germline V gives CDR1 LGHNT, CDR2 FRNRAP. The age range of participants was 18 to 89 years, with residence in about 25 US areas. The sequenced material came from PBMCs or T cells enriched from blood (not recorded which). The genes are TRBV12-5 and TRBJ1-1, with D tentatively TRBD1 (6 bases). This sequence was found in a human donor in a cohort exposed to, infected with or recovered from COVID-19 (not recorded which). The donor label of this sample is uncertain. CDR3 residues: CASGFGTEAFF. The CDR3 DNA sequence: TGTGCTAGTGGTTTCGGGACAGAAGCTTTCTTT. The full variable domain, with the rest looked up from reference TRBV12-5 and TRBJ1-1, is DARVTQTPRHKVTEMGQEVTMRCQPILGHNTVFWYRQTMMQGLELLAYFRNRAPLDDSGMPKDRFSAEMPDATLATLKIQPSEPRDSAVYFCASGFGTEAFFGQGTRLTVV.